One sample yielded the 25 T cell receptor beta chains listed below, sequenced in a study of blood T cells in healthy people across ages. For the second PCR, which ran for roughly 7 to 11 cycles, a sample-barcoded 5' primer and a J-beta primer mix were used. Each CDR3 protein is one row after TCRdb ran MiXCR on the 5' RACE reads. Of fewer than 900,000 distinct CDR3 sequences listed, under 40% are singletons. Sample: blood. The receptors were gathered from a man aged 18 to 35 in good health.

The J gene is TRBJ2-5, the V gene TRBV4-3; 7 bases fit TRBD2. Germline V lookup: CDR1 LGHNA, CDR2 YSLEER. CDR3 length: 15 residues. V dropped 0 bases and J dropped 5; count of bases not matched to a gene: 6. DNA for the CDR3: TGCGCCAGCAGCCAAGATGGGGCTAGCGGTGAGACCCAGTACTTC. Translated, it gives CASSQDGASGETQYF.

The chain employs TRBV12-3 or TRBV12-4 and TRBJ1-2; TRBD1 matches at 8 bases. The ends lost 3 bases at V and 8 bases at J; junction bases unmatched: 5. The CDR3 covers 13 residues. The chain's CDR3 is CASSFGSGGGYTF. The CDR3 DNA is TGTGCCAGCAGTTTTGGGTCAGGGGGCGGCTACACCTTC.

V usage is TRBV6-5 and J usage is TRBJ1-2, with D perhaps TRBD1 (6 bases). The length of the CDR3 is 13 residues. The V gene's germline CDR1 is MNHEY and CDR2 SVGAGI. Trimming shortened V by 6 bases and J by 6 bases, and 14 bases separated the two germline ends. CDR3 nucleotides: TGTGCCAGCAGCCCAGACAGGAACCATGGCTACACCTTC. Translation: CASSPDRNHGYTF.

This sequence joins TRBV4-3 and TRBJ2-7; no definite D call. Germline CDR1 reads LGHNA; CDR2 reads YSLEER. V lost 5 bases to trimming and J lost 7 bases, with 24 bases between them. This CDR3 is built from 16 residues. The CDR3 reads CASSSRWATGQDEQYF. CDR3 sequence (DNA): TGCGCCAGCAGCAGCCGTTGGGCCACCGGCCAGGATGAGCAGTACTTC.

This chain uses TRBV20-1 with TRBJ2-1; a possible D gene is TRBD2 (6 bases). CDR1 and CDR2 (germline): DFQATT, SNEGSKA (reference sequence). This CDR3 is 16 amino acids long. Trimming removed 1 base at V and 0 bases at J, with 13 bases between. The CDR3 nucleotides read TGCAGTGCTAGAGGCCACGGGGGACGCTCCTACAATGAGCAGTTCTTC. This encodes CSARGHGGRSYNEQFF.

This chain uses TRBV12-3 or TRBV12-4 with TRBJ1-1, with D unresolved. Deletions cut 7 bases from V and 6 bases from J, with 15 bases between. The CDR3 totals 13 residues. This CDR3 reads CASTEPPGSEAFF. The CDR3 nucleotides read TGTGCCAGCACCGAACCTCCCGGGTCTGAAGCTTTCTTT.

This clonotype was seen at least ten times. This rearrangement joins TRBV7-8 to TRBJ2-7, with D possibly TRBD2 on 5 matching bases. CDR1 is SGHVS, CDR2 FQNEAQ, per germline. This CDR3 is built from 14 residues. The V and J ends lost 2 bases and 0 bases respectively, with 8 bases between them. The CDR3: CASSLSGNSYEQYF. The CDR3 nucleotides are TGTGCCAGCAGCTTATCCGGGAACTCCTACGAGCAGTACTTC.

V and J are TRBV27 and TRBJ2-3, with D unresolved. Germline lookup yields CDR1 MNHEY and CDR2 SMNVEV (reference sequence). V lost 8 bases, J lost 5 bases, and 8 bases lay in between. The CDR3 extends over 11 amino acids. CDR3 residues: CASQTRDTQYF. In DNA, the CDR3 is TGTGCCAGCCAAACCAGAGATACGCAGTATTTT.

This chain connects TRBV25-1 to TRBJ1-2; 7 bases agree with TRBD1. V trimming: 5 bases; J trimming: 3 bases; junction bases outside the gene matches: 6. Per the germline V gene, CDR1 is MGHDK and CDR2 is SYGVNS. The CDR3 is 14 residues long. The CDR3 DNA is TGTGCCAGCAGTAGACGGGACAGCTACTATGGCTACACCTTC. It is translated as CASSRRDSYYGYTF.

The chain joins TRBV5-1 to TRBJ1-2, with 8 bases identical to TRBD1. CDR1 SGHRS and CDR2 YFSETQ come from the germline V gene. The V gene end was trimmed by 5 bases and the J gene end by 6 bases; junction bases not matched to a gene: 12. CDR3 length: 15 residues. The CDR3 region has the DNA TGCGCCAGCAGTCCGACCTCAGGGGGCGTTGATGGCTACACCTTC. It encodes CASSPTSGGVDGYTF.

In its sample, this clonotype was seen many times. V gene TRBV29-1 combines with J gene TRBJ2-3, with TRBD1 matching 8 bases. This CDR3 region has 15 residues. The V gene's germline CDR1 is SQVTM and CDR2 ANQGSEA. V shed 8 bases and J 4 bases; nucleotides not matched to a gene: 14. In nucleotides, the CDR3 is TGCAGCAAACTCGGAGGGCAGGGGGCTTCAGATACGCAGTATTTT. This sequence encodes CSKLGGQGASDTQYF.

This chain links TRBV29-1 with TRBJ2-7; D not certain. CDR1 SQVTM and CDR2 ANQGSEA come from the germline V gene. V was shortened by 7 bases and J by 7 bases, with 11 bases between the two germline ends. The CDR3 contains 10 residues. CDR3 sequence (DNA): TGCAGCGCCGGTGGGGATGAGCAGTACTTC. Translated, it gives CSAGGDEQYF.

This clonotype has only one observation. The chain recombines TRBV12-3 or TRBV12-4 with TRBJ1-6; D is ambiguous. The CDR3 covers 16 residues. Between the trimmed V and J ends, which lost 3 bases and 0 bases, there was a span of 9 bases. The DNA for the CDR3 is TGTGCCAGCAGTTTGAGGAGGAGCTCCTATAATTCACCCCTCCACTTT. It encodes CASSLRRSSYNSPLHF.

The chain links TRBV7-2 to TRBJ1-1; TRBD1 matches at 12 bases. Germline V gene lookup returns CDR1 SGHTA and CDR2 FQGNSA. After removal of 5 bases from V and 8 bases from J, the junction contained 9 bases not matched to a gene. The CDR3 runs 15 residues. The CDR3 nucleotides read TGTGCCAGCAGCCCCACTACCGGGACAGGGGGCGAAGCTTTCTTT. This gives the protein CASSPTTGTGGEAFF.

Points on this clonotype: At one boundary the junction diverges from the germline segment, which might be a read error. The CDR3 loop is CAGSPWTGGEYGYTF. CDR3 DNA sequence: TGTGCCGGCAGCCCCTGGACAGGGGGCGAATATGGCTACACCTTC. The rearrangement joins TRBV11-2 to TRBJ1-2, with 11 bases identical to TRBD1. CDR3 size: 15 residues. Germline CDR1 reads SGHAT; CDR2 reads FQNNGV.

The chain joins TRBV20-1 to TRBJ1-1, with D perhaps matching TRBD1 (6 bases). The germline CDR1 and CDR2 sequences are DFQATT and SNEGSKA (reference sequence). The CDR3 is 13 amino acids. Here the CDR3 reads CRIAGELNTEAFF. The CDR3 bases are TGCAGGATTGCAGGGGAGCTGAACACTGAAGCTTTCTTT.

This clonotype was detected ten times or more. The rearrangement links TRBV14 to TRBJ2-1, with a weak D call TRBD2 (6 bases). The CDR3 spans 17 residues. Trimming removed 4 bases at V and 3 bases at J, with 19 bases between. Germline V lookup: CDR1 SGHDN, CDR2 FVKESK. CDR3 sequence reads: CASSLGGGQRIYNEQFF. The CDR3 nucleotides are TGTGCCAGCAGCCTCGGGGGTGGGCAACGGATCTACAATGAGCAGTTCTTC.

About this clonotype: One end of the junction is discordant with germline, which a read error may explain. CDR3 amino acids: CACSATDRVSTDTQYF. CDR3 DNA sequence: TGTGCCTGCAGCGCGACAGACAGAGTTAGCACAGATACGCAGTATTTT. The chain is built from TRBV2 and TRBJ2-3; tentatively, D is TRBD1 (5 bases). Germline V gives CDR1 SNHLY, CDR2 FYNNEI. This CDR3 has 16 residues.

The chain combines TRBV2 with TRBJ1-1; D unclear. V shed 7 bases and J shed 2 bases, with 14 bases lying between them. The CDR3 consists of 14 residues. The germline V gene encodes CDR1 SNHLY and CDR2 FYNNEI. The CDR3 loop is CASTGQAINTEAFF. The CDR3 DNA follows: TGTGCCAGCACAGGCCAGGCCATCAACACTGAAGCTTTCTTT.

A few counts support this clonotype. This chain uses TRBV2 with TRBJ2-7; TRBD1 or TRBD2 may be the D gene (5 bases each). Per the germline V gene, CDR1 is SNHLY and CDR2 is FYNNEI. V was cut by 5 bases and J by 0 bases, with 11 bases left in between. This CDR3 contains 14 residues. The CDR3 region is CASSQRDVSYEQYF. The DNA for the CDR3 is TGTGCCAGCAGTCAAAGGGACGTCTCCTACGAGCAGTACTTC.

The rearrangement joins TRBV5-6 to TRBJ1-5; D is unclear. The CDR3 runs 20 residues. Germline CDR1 is SGHDT and CDR2 is YYEEEE. With 2 bases removed from V and 2 bases from J, the gap between germline ends came to 26 bases. CDR3 loop: CASSLSIRGRVASGNQPQHF. The DNA of the CDR3 is TGTGCCAGCAGCTTAAGTATACGGGGAAGGGTTGCTAGTGGCAATCAGCCCCAGCATTTT.

V and J are TRBV19 and TRBJ2-3, with no clear D. Germline CDR1 reads LNHDA; CDR2 reads SQIVND (reference sequence). Deletions cut 10 bases from V and 2 bases from J, with 25 bases between. This CDR3 is 17 amino acids long. This chain's CDR3 is CATQSHTRRRNTDTQYF. CDR3 bases: TGTGCCACCCAGAGCCACACGAGGCGACGGAACACAGATACGCAGTATTTT.

This chain connects TRBV4-2 to TRBJ2-7; 7 bases agree with TRBD1. Per the germline V gene, CDR1 is LGHNA and CDR2 is YNFKEQ. J lost 0 bases, V lost 4 bases, and 9 bases had no gene match. The CDR3 totals 16 residues. CDR3 amino acids: CASSRGQDRSSYEQYF. CDR3 bases: TGTGCCAGCAGCCGCGGTCAGGACAGGAGCTCCTACGAGCAGTACTTC.

This clonotype was detected many times. The V call is TRBV20-1, the J call TRBJ1-2, with D maybe TRBD1 (5 bases). The V end lost 5 bases, the J end lost 7 bases, and 14 bases lay between the germline ends. There are 12 residues in the CDR3. CDR1 and CDR2 (germline): DFQATT, SNEGSKA (reference sequence). The CDR3, as DNA: TGCAGTGCTCGCCGCCAGGGCGGTGGCTACACCTTC. Translated, it gives CSARRQGGGYTF.

CDR3 coding DNA: TGCAGCGTTGAAGGGAAGGACAGGGGCCTCAGCTATGGCTACACCTTC. Its translation is CSVEGKDRGLSYGYTF. This chain uses TRBV29-1 with TRBJ1-2, with TRBD1 matching 9 bases. The CDR3 spans 16 residues. Germline V gene data show CDR1 as SQVTM and CDR2 as ANQGSEA. Trimming cost V 1 base and J 4 bases; bases outside gene matches: 10.